Below, 22 T cell receptor beta chains from the same sample are listed, as sequenced in a study of T cell responses to AZD1222 COVID-19 vaccine. Measured with immunoSEQ multiplex PCR; TCRdb has only the in-frame clones, and not every one. This table has 80,000 or so clones, approximately 85% appearing once. Sequencing was performed on peripheral blood, taken 28 days after the second AZD1222 dose. The receptor source for this set is an adult who received the AZD1222 COVID-19 vaccine.

The CDR3 sequence: CASSSGLAGDPNRETQYF. The CDR3 nucleotides read TGTGCCAGCAGCTCAGGACTAGCGGGGGACCCAAACCGAGAGACCCAGTACTTC. The rearrangement joins TRBV7-9 to TRBJ2-5; 13 bases match TRBD2. Germline CDR1 is SEHNR and CDR2 is FQNEAQ (reference sequence). This CDR3 is 18 amino acids long. V was pared by 4 bases and J by 4 bases, with 12 bases of the junction left unmatched.

This clone came up once. The V and J genes are TRBV24-1 and TRBJ2-2; 10 bases fit TRBD1. The CDR3 is 16 amino acids. Germline V gives CDR1 KGHDR, CDR2 SFDVKD. Trimming removed 4 bases from V and 5 bases from J; junction bases left unmatched: 6. The chain's CDR3 is CATSDPGQGMTGELFF. CDR3 sequence (DNA): TGTGCCACCAGTGACCCGGGACAGGGGATGACCGGGGAGCTGTTTTTT.

V is TRBV5-6 and J is TRBJ1-2, with D maybe TRBD1 (5 bases). CDR3 length: 14 residues. The germline V and J ends were trimmed by 0 bases and 8 bases, with 14 bases remaining between them. Looked up from germline, CDR1 is SGHDT and CDR2 is YYEEEE. The CDR3 DNA reads as TGTGCCAGCAGCTTGGTGGAGGGGCGGATGGGCTACACCTTC. This translates into CASSLVEGRMGYTF.

The CDR3 DNA reads as TGTGCCAGCAGCTTCACTAGCGGGGGGGCCGAGACCCAGTACTTC. Translated: CASSFTSGGAETQYF. This chain links TRBV7-3 with TRBJ2-5; 13 bases match TRBD2. V gave up 3 bases and J gave up 5 bases; unmatched junction bases: 3. CDR3 length equals 15 residues. The V gene's germline CDR1 is SGHTA and CDR2 FQGTGA.

This chain joins TRBV7-2 and TRBJ1-1; the D is unclear. The CDR3 totals 12 residues. Germline V CDR1 and CDR2: SGHTA, FQGNSA. The V gene lost 2 bases and the J gene lost 7 bases, with 8 bases spanning the gap. The CDR3 nucleotides are TGTGCCAGCAGCTTATCCCCAAATGAAGCTTTCTTT. Protein: CASSLSPNEAFF. The full variable domain, in which reference TRBV7-2 and TRBJ1-1 provide the parts outside the CDR3, is GAGVSQSPSNKVTEKGKDVELRCDPISGHTALYWYRQSLGQGLEFLIYFQGNSAPDKSGLPSDRFSAERTGGSVSTLTIQRTQQEDSAVYLCASSLSPNEAFFGQGTRLTVV.

CDR3 sequence (DNA): TGTGCCAGCAGCCCCGGGAGCGGGGGGGCCGATACGCAGTATTTT. This translates into CASSPGSGGADTQYF. The chain links TRBV6-4 to TRBJ2-3, with TRBD2 matching over 10 bases. Germline CDR1 is MRHNA and CDR2 is SNTAGT. CDR3 length: 15 residues. V lost 6 bases, J lost 6 bases, and 9 bases stayed unmatched.

V usage is TRBV4-1 and J usage is TRBJ2-1; possible D gene TRBD2, 5 bases. Germline V lookup: CDR1 MGHRA, CDR2 YSYEKL. Trimming pared 1 base from V and 0 bases from J, leaving 16 bases between. The CDR3 sequence is 18 residues long. Written as DNA, the CDR3 is TGCGCCAGCAGCCAAGGGGGTGTTCGGGATAGCTCCTACAATGAGCAGTTCTTC. Translating it yields CASSQGGVRDSSYNEQFF.

The chain employs TRBV28 and TRBJ1-5; no firm D call. The length of the CDR3 is 15 residues. Per germline, CDR1 MDHEN and CDR2 SYDVKM. Trimming stripped 3 bases from V and 0 bases from J, with 9 bases between. CDR3 DNA sequence: TGTGCCAGCAGTTTTAGGATCCTTAGCAATCAGCCCCAGCATTTT. It yields the protein CASSFRILSNQPQHF.

This clone has only a few counts. This chain links TRBV3-1 (or the pseudogene TRBV3-2) with TRBJ1-6; no clear D. There are 16 residues in the CDR3. The germline V gene encodes CDR1 LGHDT and CDR2 YNNKEL (reference sequence). The V and J ends lost 1 base and 3 bases respectively, with 10 bases between them. The CDR3 protein is CASSQAEAFYNSPLHF. The CDR3 nucleotides are TGTGCCAGCAGCCAAGCCGAGGCCTTCTATAATTCACCCCTCCACTTT.

The chain combines TRBV30 with TRBJ1-1; D is unclear. Germline CDR1 is GTSNPN and CDR2 is SVGIG (reference sequence). The CDR3 is 11 residues long. The CDR3 spells CAEIVNTEAFF. The CDR3 region has the DNA TGTGCTGAGATCGTGAACACTGAAGCTTTCTTT.

V and J are TRBV10-3 and TRBJ1-4, with 9 bases fitting TRBD1. This CDR3 contains 15 residues. CDR1 is ENHRY and CDR2 is SYGVKD in the germline V gene. V was clipped by 0 bases and J by 7 bases; unmatched bases: 3. The CDR3 sequence: CAISESTGGGEKLFF. DNA for the CDR3: TGTGCCATCAGTGAGTCGACAGGGGGAGGTGAAAAACTGTTTTTT.

This clone has just a few counts. The chain combines TRBV10-3 with TRBJ2-5; TRBD1 or TRBD2 may be the D gene (6 bases each). The V gene lost 5 bases and the J gene lost 5 bases, with 18 bases spanning the gap. CDR1 is ENHRY, CDR2 SYGVKD, per germline. This CDR3 region has 15 residues. CDR3 sequence reads: CAISPTGGGWETQYF. As DNA, the CDR3 is TGTGCCATCAGTCCGACCGGGGGCGGGTGGGAGACCCAGTACTTC.

The chain combines TRBV7-9 with TRBJ2-4; D unclear. Trimming took 1 base from V and 8 from J, leaving 15 bases between them. This CDR3 comprises 15 residues. The germline V gene encodes CDR1 SEHNR and CDR2 FQNEAQ (reference sequence). As DNA, the CDR3 is TGTGCCAGCAGCTTAGGCCTGTTCGAGTCGGACATTCAGTACTTC. It translates to CASSLGLFESDIQYF.

The chain recombines TRBV4-1 with TRBJ2-7; the D gene is possibly TRBD2 (6 bases). Looked up from germline, CDR1 is MGHRA and CDR2 is YSYEKL. Deletions cut 4 bases from V and 3 bases from J, with 16 bases between. This CDR3 is built from 15 residues. CDR3 residues: CASSPLEGKVYEQYF. CDR3 sequence (DNA): TGCGCCAGCAGCCCACTGGAGGGCAAAGTCTACGAGCAGTACTTC.

This chain joins TRBV7-9 and TRBJ1-5; 7 nucleotides align to TRBD1. In germline, CDR1 is SEHNR, CDR2 FQNEAQ (reference sequence). The CDR3 spans 14 residues. The J segment lost 6 bases and the V segment lost 1 base, leaving 3 bases of the junction unmatched. CDR3 in DNA: TGTGCCAGCAGCTTAGGGGCAGGGGGTCAGCCCCAGCATTTT. It codes for CASSLGAGGQPQHF.

The chain joins TRBV28 to TRBJ1-2; possible D gene TRBD1, 5 bases. Trimming pared 8 bases from V and 8 bases from J, leaving 15 bases between. The CDR3 is 12 amino acids. Germline V gene data show CDR1 as MDHEN and CDR2 as SYDVKM. The CDR3 nucleotides read TGTGCCAGCGAACCCCAGGGAGACGGCTACACCTTC. It is translated as CASEPQGDGYTF.

The gene calls are TRBV6-4 and TRBJ1-2, with 7 bases that match TRBD1. J lost 4 bases, V lost 6 bases, and 11 bases had no gene match. In germline, CDR1 is MRHNA, CDR2 SNTAGT. This CDR3 spans 15 amino acids. The CDR3 DNA follows: TGTGCCAGCAGACCTGACAGGGAAAGGGTCTATGGCTACACCTTC. Its protein product is CASRPDRERVYGYTF.

This clone has more than one count but fewer than ten. The CDR3 reads CASRARTYDTEAFF. CDR3 coding DNA: TGTGCCAGCAGGGCCCGGACATACGACACTGAAGCTTTCTTT. The rearrangement joins TRBV5-4 to TRBJ1-1; the D gene is possibly TRBD1 (5 bases). Trimming shortened V by 5 bases and J by 3 bases, and 14 bases separated the two germline ends. CDR1 SGHNT and CDR2 YYREEE come from the germline V gene (reference sequence). The CDR3 has 14 residues.

The chain couples TRBV28 to TRBJ1-3; D is perhaps TRBD1 (5 bases). Germline values: CDR1 MDHEN, CDR2 SYDVKM. V was shortened by 2 bases and J by 0 bases, with 23 bases between the two germline ends. The length of the CDR3 is 20 residues. The CDR3 loop reads CASSLKGPELFFYSGNTIYF. CDR3 DNA sequence: TGTGCCAGCAGTTTAAAGGGACCTGAACTTTTCTTTTACTCTGGAAACACCATATATTTT.

In its sample, this clone was seen once. The rearrangement links TRBV10-1 to TRBJ2-2, with 8 bases that match TRBD1. With V trimmed by 5 bases and J by 2 bases, 7 bases remained unmatched. The length of the CDR3 is 16 residues. Germline V gene sequence: CDR1 WNHNN, CDR2 SYGVQD (reference sequence). The CDR3: CASSFYRGRNTGELFF. CDR3 sequence (DNA): TGCGCCAGCAGTTTTTACAGGGGGAGAAACACCGGGGAGCTGTTTTTT.

The rearrangement links TRBV19 to TRBJ1-1; D is perhaps TRBD1 (5 bases). Germline V gene data show CDR1 as LNHDA and CDR2 as SQIVND (reference sequence). The CDR3 consists of 12 residues. V lost 2 bases and J 5 bases, leaving 6 bases between the germline ends. The CDR3 nucleotides are TGTGCCAGTAGTATACGGGGGACTGAAGCTTTCTTT. Translated: CASSIRGTEAFF.

This clone is categorized as large. This chain links TRBV3-1 (or the pseudogene TRBV3-2) with TRBJ1-5; D uncertain. There are 13 residues in the CDR3. The ends were cut back, 8 bases at V and 4 bases at J, with 12 bases in the middle. Germline-derived CDR1 and CDR2 are LGHDT and YNNKEL (reference sequence). The CDR3 DNA follows: TGTGCCAGCGGGGAATCCCTTAATCAGCCCCAGCATTTT. Translation gives CASGESLNQPQHF.